This record looks at one T cell receptor beta chain sequence and its context. A read error may account for a junction end that differs from germline. Assay: immunoSEQ multiplex PCR; the TCRdb copy retains only in-frame clones and omits some. Of about 110,000 clones in the sample, over 75% were seen once. This record comes from a study of control samples from healthy donors and cancer patients. The CDR3 covers 14 residues. Germline CDR1 reads KGHSH; CDR2 reads LQKENI. Sequencing used blood. The chain employs TRBV18 and TRBJ1-2; D not certain. The clonotype was recovered from a human donor in good health. The donor label of this sample is uncertain. The CDR3 sequence is CASSPLREGYGYTF. The CDR3 DNA is TGTGCCAGCTCCCCACTAAGGGAGGGCTATGGCTACACCTTC.